This T cell receptor beta chain is from a study of shared clonotypes between healthy human individuals. This clone turned up a few times. This CDR3 has 18 amino acids. Germline CDR1 SGHRS, CDR2 YFSETQ. V dropped 1 base and J dropped 0; count of bases not matched to a gene: 10. The assay was immunoSEQ multiplex PCR, and TCRdb's table has in-frame clones only and misses some. The sample consists of roughly 1 million clones, about 75% of them appearing once. What was sequenced was memory CD4+ T cells sorted from blood. This sample's subset: CD45RA-negative fraction. The clonotype was recovered from a man aged 18 to 30 in good health. The V and J genes are TRBV5-1 and TRBJ1-3, with 7 nucleotides matching TRBD1. The chain's CDR3 is CASSLRDSVSISGNTIYF. Written as DNA, the CDR3 is TGCGCCAGCAGCTTGAGGGACAGCGTAAGCATCTCTGGAAACACCATATATTTT.